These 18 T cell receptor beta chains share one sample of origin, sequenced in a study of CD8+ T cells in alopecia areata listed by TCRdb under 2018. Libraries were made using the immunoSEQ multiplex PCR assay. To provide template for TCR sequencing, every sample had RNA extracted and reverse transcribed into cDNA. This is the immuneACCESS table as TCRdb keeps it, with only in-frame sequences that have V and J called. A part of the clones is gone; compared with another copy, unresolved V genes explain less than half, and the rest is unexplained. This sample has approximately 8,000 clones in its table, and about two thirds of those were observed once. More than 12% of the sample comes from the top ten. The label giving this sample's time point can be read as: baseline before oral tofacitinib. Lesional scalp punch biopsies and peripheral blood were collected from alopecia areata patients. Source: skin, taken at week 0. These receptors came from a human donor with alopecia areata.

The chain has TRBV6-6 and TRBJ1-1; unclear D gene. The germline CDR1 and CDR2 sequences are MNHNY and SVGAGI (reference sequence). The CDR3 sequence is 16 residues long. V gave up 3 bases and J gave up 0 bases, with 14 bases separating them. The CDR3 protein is CASSYSEELMNTEAFF. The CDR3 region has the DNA TGTGCCAGCAGTTATTCAGAAGAACTGATGAACACTGAAGCTTTCTTT.

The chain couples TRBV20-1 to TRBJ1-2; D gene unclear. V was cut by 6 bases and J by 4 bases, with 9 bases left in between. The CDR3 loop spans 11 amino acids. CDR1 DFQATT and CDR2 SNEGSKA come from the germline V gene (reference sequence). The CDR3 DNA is TGCAGTGCACGCTACGGCTATGGCTACACCTTC. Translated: CSARYGYGYTF.

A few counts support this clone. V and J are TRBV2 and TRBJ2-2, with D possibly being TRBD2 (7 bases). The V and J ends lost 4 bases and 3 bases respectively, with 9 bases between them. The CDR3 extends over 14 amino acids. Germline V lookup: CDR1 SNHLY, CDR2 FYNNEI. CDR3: CASSAGGDTGELFF. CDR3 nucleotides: TGTGCCAGCAGTGCGGGGGGCGACACCGGGGAGCTGTTTTTT.

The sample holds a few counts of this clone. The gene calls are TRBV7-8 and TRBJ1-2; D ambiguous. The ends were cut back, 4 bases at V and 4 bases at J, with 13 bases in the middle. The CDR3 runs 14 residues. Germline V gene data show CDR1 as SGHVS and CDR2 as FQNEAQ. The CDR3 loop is CASSYGRGSYGYTF. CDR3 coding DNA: TGTGCCAGCAGCTACGGGCGGGGATCCTATGGCTACACCTTC.

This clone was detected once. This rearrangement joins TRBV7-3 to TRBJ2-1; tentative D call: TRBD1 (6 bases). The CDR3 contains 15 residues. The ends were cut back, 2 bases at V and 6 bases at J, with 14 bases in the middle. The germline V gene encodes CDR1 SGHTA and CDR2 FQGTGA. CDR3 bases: TGTGCCAGCAGCTTACGAGGGGGAGACGTCAATGAGCAGTTCTTC. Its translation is CASSLRGGDVNEQFF.

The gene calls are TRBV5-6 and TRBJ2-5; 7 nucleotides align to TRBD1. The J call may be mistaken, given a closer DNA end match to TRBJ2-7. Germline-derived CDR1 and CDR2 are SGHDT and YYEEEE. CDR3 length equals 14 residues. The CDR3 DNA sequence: TGTGCCAGCAGTAATACAGGGGAGATTTACGAGCAGTACTTC. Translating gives CASSNTGEIYEQYF.

This CDR3 reads CASSWHKAGGIYEQYF. In DNA, the CDR3 is TGTGCCAGCAGCTGGCATAAAGCGGGGGGGATATACGAGCAGTACTTC. V gene TRBV12-1 combines with J gene TRBJ2-7; the D call of TRBD2 is as the table states it, not checked on the DNA. TRBV12-1 represents a pseudogene. The CDR3 is made up of 16 amino acids.

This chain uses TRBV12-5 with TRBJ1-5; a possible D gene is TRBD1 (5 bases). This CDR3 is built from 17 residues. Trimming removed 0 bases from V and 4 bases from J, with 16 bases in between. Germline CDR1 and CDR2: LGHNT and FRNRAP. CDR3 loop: CASGLVLRDRGNQPQHF. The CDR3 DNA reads TGTGCTAGTGGTTTGGTATTAAGGGATCGGGGGAATCAGCCCCAGCATTTT.

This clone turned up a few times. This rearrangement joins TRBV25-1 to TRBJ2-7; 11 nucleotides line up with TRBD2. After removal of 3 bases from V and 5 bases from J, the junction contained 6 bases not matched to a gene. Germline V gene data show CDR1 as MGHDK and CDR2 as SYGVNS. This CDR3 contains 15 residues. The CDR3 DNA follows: TGTGCCAGCAGTGACGGGACTAGCGGCCGTGACGAGCAGTACTTC. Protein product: CASSDGTSGRDEQYF.

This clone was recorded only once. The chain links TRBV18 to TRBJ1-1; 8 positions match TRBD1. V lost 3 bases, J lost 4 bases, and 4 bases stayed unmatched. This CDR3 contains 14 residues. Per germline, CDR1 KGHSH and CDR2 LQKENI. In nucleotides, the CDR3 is TGTGCCAGCTCACCCGGACAGGGTACCACTGAAGCTTTCTTT. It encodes CASSPGQGTTEAFF.

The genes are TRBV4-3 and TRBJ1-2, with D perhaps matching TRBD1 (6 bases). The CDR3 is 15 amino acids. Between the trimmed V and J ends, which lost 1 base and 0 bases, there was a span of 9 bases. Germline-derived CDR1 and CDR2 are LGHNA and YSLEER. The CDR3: CASSQVRQANYGYTF. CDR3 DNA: TGCGCCAGCAGCCAAGTAAGACAGGCTAACTATGGCTACACCTTC.

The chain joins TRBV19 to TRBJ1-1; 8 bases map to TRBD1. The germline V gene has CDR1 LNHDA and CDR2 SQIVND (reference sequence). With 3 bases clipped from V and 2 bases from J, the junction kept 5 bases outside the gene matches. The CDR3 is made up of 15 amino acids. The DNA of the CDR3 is TGTGCCAGTAGTATGGGGGGACAGGTTAACACTGAAGCTTTCTTT. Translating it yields CASSMGGQVNTEAFF.

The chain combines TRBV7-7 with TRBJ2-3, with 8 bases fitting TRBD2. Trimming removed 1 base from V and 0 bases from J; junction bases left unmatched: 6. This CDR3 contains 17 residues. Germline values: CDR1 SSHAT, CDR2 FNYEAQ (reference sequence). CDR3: CASSLGRGDPSTDTQYF. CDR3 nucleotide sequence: TGTGCCAGCAGCTTAGGGCGGGGGGACCCTAGCACAGATACGCAGTATTTT.

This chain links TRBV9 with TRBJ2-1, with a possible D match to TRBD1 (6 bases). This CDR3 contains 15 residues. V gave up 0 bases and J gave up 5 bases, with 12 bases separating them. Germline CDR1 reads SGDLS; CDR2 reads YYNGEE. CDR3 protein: CASSVAWSGDNEQFF. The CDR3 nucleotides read TGTGCCAGCAGCGTAGCCTGGTCAGGGGACAATGAGCAGTTCTTC.

The CDR3 DNA is TGCGCCAGCAGATCGGGACGCCTCAACTCCAATGAAAAACTGTTTTTT. Residues: CASRSGRLNSNEKLFF. V and J are TRBV4-3 and TRBJ1-4; D is possibly TRBD1 (5 bases). Germline loops: CDR1 LGHNA, CDR2 YSLEER. The CDR3 totals 16 residues. V lost 6 bases to trimming and J lost 5 bases, with 19 bases between them.

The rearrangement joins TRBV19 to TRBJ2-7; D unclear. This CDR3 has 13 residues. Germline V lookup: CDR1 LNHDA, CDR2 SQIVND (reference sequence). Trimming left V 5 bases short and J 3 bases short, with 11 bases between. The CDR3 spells CASSHPRGYEQYF. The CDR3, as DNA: TGTGCCAGTAGTCATCCCCGAGGCTACGAGCAGTACTTC.

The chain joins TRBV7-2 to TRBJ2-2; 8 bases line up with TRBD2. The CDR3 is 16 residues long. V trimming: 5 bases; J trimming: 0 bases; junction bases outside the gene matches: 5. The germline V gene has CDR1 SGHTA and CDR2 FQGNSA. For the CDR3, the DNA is TGTGCCAGCAGCGATACTAGCGGAACGAACACCGGGGAGCTGTTTTTT. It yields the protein CASSDTSGTNTGELFF.

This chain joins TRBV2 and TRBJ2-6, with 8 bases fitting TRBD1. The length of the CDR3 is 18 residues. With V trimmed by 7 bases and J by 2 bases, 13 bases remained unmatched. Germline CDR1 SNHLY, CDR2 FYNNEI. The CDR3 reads CASKTGQVSSPGANVLTF. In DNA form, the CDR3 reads TGTGCCAGCAAAACGGGACAGGTTTCGTCCCCTGGGGCCAACGTCCTGACTTTC.